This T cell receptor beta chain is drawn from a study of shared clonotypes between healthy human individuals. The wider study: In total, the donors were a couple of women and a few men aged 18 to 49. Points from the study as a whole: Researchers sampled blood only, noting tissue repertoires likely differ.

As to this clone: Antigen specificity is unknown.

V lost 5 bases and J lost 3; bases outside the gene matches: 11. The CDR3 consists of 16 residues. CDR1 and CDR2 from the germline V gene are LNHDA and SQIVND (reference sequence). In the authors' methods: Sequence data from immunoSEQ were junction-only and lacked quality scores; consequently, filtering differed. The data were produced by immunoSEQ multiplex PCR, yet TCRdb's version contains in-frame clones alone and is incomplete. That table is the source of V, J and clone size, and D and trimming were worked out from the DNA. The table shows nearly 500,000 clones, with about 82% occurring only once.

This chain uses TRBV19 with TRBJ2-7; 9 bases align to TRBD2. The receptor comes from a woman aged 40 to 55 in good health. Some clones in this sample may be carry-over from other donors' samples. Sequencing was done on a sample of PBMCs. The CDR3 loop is CASSPPGSGGFYEQYF. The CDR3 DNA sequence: TGTGCCAGTAGTCCCCCGGGGAGCGGGGGGTTCTACGAGCAGTACTTC.